This T cell receptor beta chain was found in a study of tumor-infiltrating lymphocytes in oesophageal squamous cell carcinoma. The V and J ends lost 5 bases and 0 bases respectively, with 14 bases between them. The germline V gene encodes CDR1 SGHTA and CDR2 FQGNSA. The CDR3 runs 15 residues. Within the sample, this clonotype is medium-sized (0.01 to 0.1%). TCRdb processed the PCR reads anew with MiXCR; each CDR3 protein has one entry. The sample records about 21,000 distinct CDR3 sequences, 36% being singletons. Sequenced: esophageal tumor tissue. The origin of this receptor is a male donor with esophageal squamous cell carcinoma. This chain links TRBV7-2 with TRBJ2-7; D not resolved. Written as DNA, the CDR3 is TGTGCCAGCAGCCCTGTGGGCGCGTTCTCCTACGAGCAGTACTTC. This encodes CASSPVGAFSYEQYF. Drawing the rest from reference TRBV7-2 and TRBJ2-7, the complete variable domain is GAGVSQSPSNKVTEKGKDVELRCDPISGHTALYWYRQSLGQGLEFLIYFQGNSAPDKSGLPSDRFSAERTGGSVSTLTIQRTQQEDSAVYLCASSPVGAFSYEQYFGPGTRLTVT.